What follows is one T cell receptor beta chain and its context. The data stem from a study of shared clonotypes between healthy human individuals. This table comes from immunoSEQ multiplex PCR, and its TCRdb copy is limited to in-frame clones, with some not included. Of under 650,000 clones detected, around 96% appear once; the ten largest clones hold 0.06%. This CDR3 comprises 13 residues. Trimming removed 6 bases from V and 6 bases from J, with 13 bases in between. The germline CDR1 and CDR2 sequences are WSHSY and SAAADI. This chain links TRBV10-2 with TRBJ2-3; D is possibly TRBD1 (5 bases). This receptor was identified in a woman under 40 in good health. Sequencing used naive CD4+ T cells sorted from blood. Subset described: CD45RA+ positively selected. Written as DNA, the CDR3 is TGCGCCAGCAGGACAGTCCTCCTGGATACGCAGTATTTT. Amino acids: CASRTVLLDTQYF.